This T cell receptor beta chain was obtained from a study of blood T cell repertoires in COVID-19. Study-level information: Sites across the United States, Italy and Spain contributed samples from acute and convalescent COVID-19. T cells, B-cell-depleted T cells, or PBMCs supplied cDNA or gDNA.

CDR1 MNHEY and CDR2 SMNVEV come from the germline V gene (reference sequence). V was cut by 4 bases and J by 0 bases, with 6 bases left in between. CDR3 length: 13 residues. Under the authors' procedure: Reference gene primers were amplified, and this amplification served to estimate nucleated cell counts. Only in-frame clones appear in the TCRdb table, and some are missing; sequencing was by immunoSEQ multiplex PCR. For V, J and clone size, that table is used; D and trimming come from the DNA. The sample yields 100,000 to 150,000 clones, approximately 83% seen once. Sequencing was done on a sample of peripheral blood. The TCR sequence derives from a woman in her 70s with acute or convalescent COVID-19. The V call is TRBV27, the J call TRBJ1-2; D call uncertain. DNA of the CDR3: TGTGCCAGCAGTTCCGGGGCTAACTATGGCTACACCTTC. Translation: CASSSGANYGYTF.